The following is a TCR beta chain sequence with its context. CDR3 length: 12 residues. Trimming at V came to 6 bases and at J to 9 bases, leaving 5 bases not matched to a gene. Germline V CDR1 and CDR2: SNHLY, FYNNEI. The data were taken from a study of blood T cell repertoires in COVID-19. On the study more broadly: From T cells, B-cell-depleted T cells, or PBMCs came the material, which was cDNA or gDNA.

Individuals drawn from 24 US areas were roughly 18 to 95 years old. Authors' processing steps: Amplification from reference gene primers served as the basis for estimated nucleated cell counts. Generated by immunoSEQ multiplex PCR, the TCRdb table keeps only in-frame clones and is missing some. Clone size and V and J calls were adopted from that table, with D and trimming inferred from the DNA. The sample shows roughly 250,000 clones, about 91% of them seen only once. The chain couples TRBV2 to TRBJ2-5; 9 positions match TRBD2. This receptor was obtained from a woman in her 40s with acute COVID-19. Sequenced sample: PBMCs or T cells enriched from blood (not recorded which). The CDR3 DNA reads TGTGCCAGCAGGGCTAGCGGGGCGTCCCAGTACTTC. Translated: CASRASGASQYF.